These 21 T cell receptor beta chains were all obtained from the same sample, sequenced in a study of molecular identifiers for immune sequencing clone quantification. TCRdb re-analysed the PCR reads in MiXCR, keeping a single row per CDR3 protein. This sample has a few hundred thousand distinct CDR3 sequences, with 24% found just once. The source material was naive CD8+ T cells from blood, with Jurkat cell RNA spiked in. Subset noted: FACS-sorted CD8+CD4-CCR7+CD45RA+ naive T cells. The receptors were gathered from a human donor in good health. Some libraries in this study had Jurkat cell RNA spiked in.

The chain employs TRBV20-1 and TRBJ2-7; D is ambiguous. Germline V gives CDR1 DFQATT, CDR2 SNEGSKA (reference sequence). The CDR3 contains 13 residues. Trimming cost V 1 base and J 6 bases, with 13 bases left between them. For the CDR3, the DNA is TGCAGTGCTAGAGTACCGGGTACTGGCGAGCAGTACTTC. Encoded protein: CSARVPGTGEQYF.

This clonotype was recorded a few times. This chain joins TRBV7-2 and TRBJ2-3, with 10 bases that match TRBD2. The germline gives CDR1 SGHTA, CDR2 FQGNSA. Unmatched junction bases numbered 16, after V lost 5 bases and J lost 5 bases. CDR3 length: 18 residues. CDR3 in amino acids: CASSRTSGYPGLEDTQYF. CDR3 in DNA: TGTGCCAGCAGCCGGACTAGCGGCTACCCTGGTTTGGAAGATACGCAGTATTTT.

This clonotype was picked up many times. This rearrangement joins TRBV5-4 to TRBJ2-1; D unresolved. CDR3 length: 15 residues. V lost 4 bases, J lost 3 bases, and 14 bases lay in between. Germline CDR1 and CDR2: SGHNT and YYREEE (reference sequence). CDR3 in amino acids: CASSPGSNSYNEQFF. CDR3 DNA: TGTGCCAGCAGCCCGGGCAGTAATAGCTACAATGAGCAGTTCTTC.

This chain uses TRBV5-1 with TRBJ2-3; the D gene is possibly TRBD2 (5 bases). The germline V gene has CDR1 SGHRS and CDR2 YFSETQ. V dropped 1 base and J dropped 2 bases, with 17 bases sitting between them. CDR3 length: 17 residues. CDR3 in DNA: TGCGCCAGCAGCTTGAGACTTTTGGGAGTCCCCACAGATACGCAGTATTTT. Amino acids: CASSLRLLGVPTDTQYF. Complete variable domain (other parts from reference TRBV5-1 and TRBJ2-3): KAGVTQTPRYLIKTRGQQVTLSCSPISGHRSVSWYQQTPGQGLQFLFEYFSETQRNKGNFPGRFSGRQFSNSRSEMNVSTLELGDSALYLCASSLRLLGVPTDTQYFGPGTRLTVL.

This clonotype has more than one count but fewer than ten. V gene TRBV7-6 combines with J gene TRBJ2-7; the D gene is possibly TRBD2 (6 bases). CDR1 is SGHVS and CDR2 is FNYEAQ in the germline V gene. The CDR3 sequence is 14 residues long. V was trimmed by 5 bases and J by 5 bases, leaving 16 bases between them. The CDR3 DNA is TGTGCCAGCAGCCCGGCGCCGGGACTCCACGAGCAGTACTTC. It yields the protein CASSPAPGLHEQYF.

This clonotype appeared many times. The chain combines TRBV19 with TRBJ1-1; tentative D call: TRBD1 (5 bases). Germline-derived CDR1 and CDR2 are LNHDA and SQIVND (reference sequence). The CDR3 runs 18 residues. Trimming pared 1 base from V and 1 base from J, leaving 19 bases between. This CDR3 is CASSIVVFEGSENTEAFF. As DNA, the CDR3 is TGTGCCAGTAGTATAGTGGTGTTTGAGGGGTCAGAGAACACTGAAGCTTTCTTT.

Concerning this clonotype: At one of its ends the junction is not consistent with the germline gene, which may arise from a read error. This chain uses TRBV6-6 with TRBJ2-1, with a weak D call TRBD2 (6 bases). Germline-derived CDR1 and CDR2 are MNHNY and SVGAGI (reference sequence). CDR3 size: 17 residues. The CDR3 bases are TGTGCCAGCAGTTACTCCCCCCGGGAGAGCTCCTACAATGCGCAGTTCTTC. Protein product: CASSYSPRESSYNAQFF.

This clonotype came up many times. CDR3 loop: CASSTGDEAYGYTF. DNA for the CDR3: TGTGCCAGCAGTACAGGGGACGAAGCCTATGGCTACACCTTC. This sequence joins TRBV6-2 or TRBV6-3 and TRBJ1-2; TRBD1 matches at 7 bases. Germline trimming cut 5 bases from V and 4 bases from J; bases unmatched to any gene: 7. CDR1 MNHEY and CDR2 SVGEGT come from the germline V gene. The CDR3 has 14 amino acids.

The chain links TRBV11-2 to TRBJ2-1; D uncertain. The length of the CDR3 is 13 residues. The germline V gene has CDR1 SGHAT and CDR2 FQNNGV. The ends were cut back, 4 bases at V and 4 bases at J, with 8 bases in the middle. CDR3 nucleotides: TGTGCCAGCAGCTCGAGGAATTACAATGAGCAGTTCTTC. Its protein product is CASSSRNYNEQFF.

This clonotype was counted between two and nine times. The rearrangement joins TRBV30 to TRBJ1-1; D gene uncertain. This CDR3 comprises 13 residues. Germline-derived CDR1 and CDR2 are GTSNPN and SVGIG (reference sequence). The V and J ends lost 2 bases and 3 bases respectively, with 10 bases between them. The CDR3 DNA reads TGTGCCTGGAGTAAACATATGGACACTGAAGCTTTCTTT. It yields the protein CAWSKHMDTEAFF.

Concerning this clonotype: The final CDR3 position lacks the conserved phenylalanine or tryptophan, pointing to a likely read error. J is TRBJ2-3 and V is TRBV28; D remains ambiguous. CDR1 is MDHEN and CDR2 is SYDVKM in the germline V gene. The CDR3 spans 14 residues. The CDR3 DNA reads TGTGTCAGCAGTTTATTGGGCGGCACAGATACGCAGTATTCT. Translating it yields CVSSLLGGTDTQYS.

This clonotype has a count of ten or more. This sequence joins TRBV7-6 and TRBJ1-1, with no clear D. V was cut by 2 bases and J by 4 bases, with 11 bases left in between. CDR3 length equals 14 residues. Germline V gives CDR1 SGHVS, CDR2 FNYEAQ. Here the CDR3 reads CASSLNYAATEAFF. As DNA, the CDR3 is TGTGCCAGCAGCTTAAATTACGCCGCCACTGAAGCTTTCTTT. The variable domain in full, completed from reference TRBV7-6 and TRBJ1-1, reads GAGVSQSPRYKVTKRGQDVALRCDPISGHVSLYWYRQALGQGPEFLTYFNYEAQQDKSGLPNDRFSAERPEGSISTLTIQRTEQRDSAMYRCASSLNYAATEAFFGQGTRLTVV.

CDR3 sequence reads: CASTSRGSYNEQFF. The CDR3 DNA sequence: TGTGCCAGCACTTCCCGGGGCTCCTACAATGAGCAGTTCTTC. This chain links TRBV12-3 or TRBV12-4 with TRBJ2-1; tentative D call: TRBD2 (5 bases). V lost 7 bases and J lost 0, with 10 bases in between. The CDR3 totals 14 residues.

This clonotype was counted between two and nine times. This chain connects TRBV28 to TRBJ1-5, with D possibly being TRBD1 (5 bases). V dropped 10 bases and J dropped 0 bases, with 7 bases sitting between them. The CDR3 runs 12 residues. Germline assignment: CDR1 MDHEN and CDR2 SYDVKM. The CDR3 sequence: CATQGSNQPQHF. CDR3 sequence (DNA): TGTGCCACCCAGGGTAGCAATCAGCCCCAGCATTTT.

This clonotype was counted ten times or more. V gene TRBV4-3 combines with J gene TRBJ1-2; unclear D gene. Per the germline V gene, CDR1 is LGHNA and CDR2 is YSLEER. The CDR3 extends over 14 amino acids. Trimming stripped 3 bases from V and 3 bases from J, with 11 bases between. The CDR3 DNA follows: TGCGCCAGCAGCCAGGATTATTCGGACTATGGCTACACCTTC. Protein product: CASSQDYSDYGYTF.

This clonotype was seen a single time. One end of the junction fails to match germline, which may point to a read error. The chain is built from TRBV28 and TRBJ2-5; D possibly matches TRBD1 or TRBD2 (5 bases each). CDR3 length: 13 residues. Germline CDR1 reads MDHEN; CDR2 reads SYDVKM. This chain's CDR3 is CASSFSPQGTQYF. The CDR3 DNA is TGTGCCAGCAGTTTTTCACCGCAAGGGACCCAATACTTC. Full variable domain (missing parts from reference TRBV28 and TRBJ2-5): DVKVTQSSRYLVKRTGEKVFLECVQDMDHENMFWYRQDPGLGLRLIYFSYDVKMKEKGDIPEGYSVSREKKERFSLILESASTNQTSMYLCASSFSPQGTQYFGPGTRLLVL.

As concerns this clonotype: This could be a read error, since a much larger clone is one nucleotide away. V is TRBV11-2 and J is TRBJ1-5; D uncertain. This CDR3 contains 13 residues. Germline-derived CDR1 and CDR2 are SGHAT and FQNNGV. The CDR3 protein is CASSLGVLLPQRF. DNA for the CDR3: TGTGCCAGCAGCTTAGGGGTCTTATTGCCCCAGCGTTTT. Full variable domain (missing parts from reference TRBV11-2 and TRBJ1-5): EAGVAQSPRYKIIEKRQSVAFWCNPISGHATLYWYQQILGQGPKLLIQFQNNGVVDDSQLPKDRFSAERLKGVDSTLKIQPAKLEDSAVYLCASSLGVLLPQRFGDGTRLSIL.

This clonotype was counted many times. This rearrangement joins TRBV10-2 to TRBJ2-5, with 8 bases matching TRBD1. Germline V lookup: CDR1 WSHSY, CDR2 SAAADI. CDR3 length equals 13 residues. The V segment lost 6 bases and the J segment 3 bases; nucleotides outside the gene matches: 3. The CDR3: CASRLTGEETQYF. The CDR3 DNA is TGCGCCAGCAGGTTGACAGGGGAAGAGACCCAGTACTTC.

This clonotype has more than one count but fewer than ten. The gene calls are TRBV6-2 or TRBV6-3 and TRBJ1-4, with TRBD1 matching 9 bases. Trimming cost V 6 bases and J 8 bases; bases outside gene matches: 13. The CDR3 runs 16 residues. Germline V gives CDR1 MNHEY, CDR2 SVGEGT. CDR3 coding DNA: TGTGCCAGCAGCGAAACATTCCGGGACAGGGACGAAAAACTGTTTTTT. Its protein product is CASSETFRDRDEKLFF.

Worth noting for this clonotype: An end of the junction differs from the germline gene, which may be a read error. The chain employs TRBV2 and TRBJ1-5; D is undetermined. This CDR3 has 16 amino acids. Per the germline V gene, CDR1 is SNHLY and CDR2 is FYNNEI. This CDR3 is CSSSLWEEVGNQPQHF. The CDR3 nucleotides are TGTTCCAGCAGTCTCTGGGAAGAGGTTGGCAATCAGCCCCAGCATTTT.

This clonotype was observed at least ten times. The chain combines TRBV6-5 with TRBJ2-3, with D unresolved. Germline CDR1 and CDR2: MNHEY and SVGAGI. CDR3 size: 15 residues. Deletions cut 9 bases from V and 1 base from J, with 17 bases between. CDR3 coding DNA: TGTGCCAGAGCTCCTTATAGGCGAGGCACAGATACGCAGTATTTT. Residues: CARAPYRRGTDTQYF.